These 32 T cell receptor beta chains originate from one sample sequenced in a study of T cell clones after liver transplantation. The protocol was immunoSEQ multiplex PCR, while the TCRdb copy is restricted to in-frame clones and leaves out a portion. The sample carries about 75,000 clones, 84% recorded once. The sample here was CD4+ T cells from blood, taken about 50 months after liver transplant. All receptors derive from a human patient who received a liver transplant. Some of these T cells may belong to the graft donor.

This chain connects TRBV9 to TRBJ2-3, with no clear D. V lost 1 base to trimming and J lost 4 bases, with 10 bases between them. Germline CDR1 SGDLS, CDR2 YYNGEE. The CDR3 sequence is 14 residues long. CDR3 bases: TGTGCCAGCAGCGTATTTCTCACCGCAGATACGCAGTATTTT. Its translation is CASSVFLTADTQYF. The full variable domain, in which reference TRBV9 and TRBJ2-3 provide the parts outside the CDR3, is DSGVTQTPKHLITATGQRVTLRCSPRSGDLSVYWYQQSLDQGLQFLIQYYNGEERAKGNILERFSAQQFPDLHSELNLSSLELGDSALYFCASSVFLTADTQYFGPGTRLTVL.

V is TRBV5-6 and J is TRBJ1-3; D remains unclear. There are 14 residues in the CDR3. Trimming removed 1 base from V and 4 bases from J, with 9 bases in between. Germline assignment: CDR1 SGHDT and CDR2 YYEEEE. CDR3 region: CASSLLRGGNTIYF. The CDR3 DNA reads as TGTGCCAGCAGCTTGCTCAGAGGGGGAAACACCATATATTTT.

The chain combines TRBV6-5 with TRBJ1-4; D uncertain. Trimming cost V 6 bases and J 9 bases, with 17 bases left between them. CDR1 MNHEY and CDR2 SVGAGI come from the germline V gene. There are 14 residues in the CDR3. This CDR3 reads CASRTGNLGKKLFF. Written as DNA, the CDR3 is TGTGCCAGCAGAACCGGGAACCTTGGGAAAAAACTGTTTTTT.

This rearrangement joins TRBV5-4 to TRBJ2-2; TRBD1 matches 7 bases. The CDR3 is 15 residues long. Trimming removed 4 bases from V and 0 bases from J; junction bases left unmatched: 3. Per germline, CDR1 SGHNT and CDR2 YYREEE (reference sequence). The chain's CDR3 is CASSAGTANTGELFF. In DNA form, the CDR3 reads TGTGCCAGCAGCGCCGGGACAGCGAACACCGGGGAGCTGTTTTTT.

This sequence joins TRBV5-1 and TRBJ2-7; possibly TRBD1 for D (6 bases). The CDR3 covers 15 residues. The V gene lost 3 bases and the J gene lost 0 bases, with 13 bases spanning the gap. Germline lookup yields CDR1 SGHRS and CDR2 YFSETQ. For the CDR3, the DNA is TGCGCCAGCAGCTACAATCAGGGGAGCTCCTACGAGCAGTACTTC. Translation: CASSYNQGSSYEQYF.

This clone was observed a single time. The chain employs TRBV19 and TRBJ1-5, with 8 nucleotides matching TRBD1. Looked up from germline, CDR1 is LNHDA and CDR2 is SQIVND (reference sequence). V lost 6 bases to trimming and J lost 2 bases; unmatched junction nucleotides: 3. The CDR3 is 14 residues long. As DNA, the CDR3 is TGTGCCAGTAGCCTGACAGGGGGCAATCAGCCCCAGCATTTT. The encoded protein is CASSLTGGNQPQHF.

This clone was counted a single time. V and J are TRBV7-3 and TRBJ1-6; no reliable D call. Germline CDR1 and CDR2: SGHTA and FQGTGA. The CDR3 is 15 residues long. V lost 1 base to trimming and J lost 2 bases, with 6 bases between them. This CDR3 is CASSLNPTYNSPLHF. CDR3 sequence (DNA): TGTGCCAGCAGCTTAAATCCGACCTATAATTCACCCCTCCACTTT.

The CDR3 bases are TGCGCCAGCAGCTCCTTTGGCGGGAGGGGTTCCTACAATGAGCAGTTCTTC. Its translation is CASSSFGGRGSYNEQFF. The rearrangement uses TRBV5-1 and TRBJ2-1, with TRBD2 matching 9 bases. This CDR3 contains 17 residues. Germline V gene lookup returns CDR1 SGHRS and CDR2 YFSETQ. J was trimmed by 1 base and V by 3 bases; bases with no gene match: 8.

This clone was observed a handful of times. CDR3 region: CASSAYGRGDSPLHF. For the CDR3, the DNA is TGTGCCAGCAGCGCCTATGGCAGGGGAGATTCACCCCTCCACTTT. V gene TRBV7-3 combines with J gene TRBJ1-6; D perhaps matches TRBD1 (6 bases). This CDR3 is built from 15 residues. Per the germline V gene, CDR1 is SGHTA and CDR2 is FQGTGA. V was shortened by 5 bases and J by 8 bases, with 16 bases between the two germline ends.

J is TRBJ2-5 and V is TRBV4-2; 8 nucleotides line up with TRBD2. Germline CDR1 LGHNA, CDR2 YNFKEQ. The V segment lost 4 bases and the J segment 2 bases; nucleotides outside the gene matches: 12. This CDR3 spans 17 amino acids. CDR3 sequence reads: CASSPHPTGTSQETQYF. Here the CDR3 DNA reads TGTGCCAGCAGCCCCCACCCGACCGGGACTAGTCAAGAGACCCAGTACTTC.

The rearrangement links TRBV5-4 to TRBJ2-5; 8 positions agree with TRBD1. CDR1 SGHNT and CDR2 YYREEE come from the germline V gene (reference sequence). The ends lost 4 bases at V and 2 bases at J; junction bases unmatched: 10. The CDR3 consists of 16 residues. CDR3 loop: CASSKPTGVKQETQYF. The CDR3 DNA is TGTGCCAGCAGCAAACCGACAGGGGTCAAGCAAGAGACCCAGTACTTC.

V gene TRBV27 combines with J gene TRBJ2-7; D is undetermined. The CDR3 runs 11 residues. Germline CDR1 and CDR2: MNHEY and SMNVEV (reference sequence). The ends were cut back, 6 bases at V and 2 bases at J, with 5 bases in the middle. CDR3 region: CASRATYEQYF. CDR3 nucleotides: TGTGCCAGCAGGGCTACCTACGAGCAGTACTTC.

The chain carries TRBV5-4 and TRBJ2-7, with D unresolved. The germline V gene encodes CDR1 SGHNT and CDR2 YYREEE (reference sequence). V lost 2 bases, J lost 6 bases, and 9 bases lay in between. CDR3 size: 12 residues. This chain's CDR3 is CASSFLGTEQYF. The CDR3, as DNA: TGTGCCAGCAGCTTTTTGGGTACCGAGCAGTACTTC.

The chain uses TRBV7-9 and TRBJ1-1; perhaps TRBD1 as D (5 bases). Germline assignment: CDR1 SEHNR and CDR2 FQNEAQ (reference sequence). The V end was cut by 5 bases, the J end by 7 bases, with 20 bases between. This CDR3 is 15 amino acids long. CDR3 loop: CASSPEGVRGGEAFF. CDR3 in DNA: TGTGCCAGCAGCCCCGAAGGGGTGAGGGGTGGTGAAGCTTTCTTT.

V and J are TRBV29-1 and TRBJ2-7; D possibly corresponds to TRBD2 (5 bases). This CDR3 is built from 12 residues. Trimming took 0 bases from V and 5 from J, leaving 8 bases between them. Germline lookup yields CDR1 SQVTM and CDR2 ANQGSEA. This CDR3 is CSVEDPGNEQYF. As DNA, the CDR3 is TGCAGCGTTGAAGATCCCGGGAACGAGCAGTACTTC.

This rearrangement joins TRBV4-3 to TRBJ2-1; the match to TRBD2 covers 7 bases. V lost 2 bases, J lost 4 bases, and 11 bases stayed unmatched. Germline V gene sequence: CDR1 LGHNA, CDR2 YSLEER. The CDR3 has 17 amino acids. Here the CDR3 DNA reads TGCGCCAGCAGCCAACCTGTGGGGCGGGGGAAATACAATGAGCAGTTCTTC. This sequence encodes CASSQPVGRGKYNEQFF.

This chain links TRBV19 with TRBJ1-4, with 9 positions matching TRBD1. The CDR3 loop spans 15 amino acids. Germline assignment: CDR1 LNHDA and CDR2 SQIVND (reference sequence). J was trimmed by 6 bases and V by 5 bases; bases with no gene match: 7. The DNA for the CDR3 is TGTGCCAGTAGTCTCGGGGACAGGGAAGATGAAAAACTGTTTTTT. This codes for CASSLGDREDEKLFF.

This clone was counted between two and nine times. The chain couples TRBV28 to TRBJ1-2; unclear D gene. The CDR3 runs to 11 residues. Germline V gene lookup returns CDR1 MDHEN and CDR2 SYDVKM. Trimming stripped 7 bases from V and 0 bases from J, with 3 bases between. CDR3 bases: TGTGCCAGCAATACTAACTATGGCTACACCTTC. Translation: CASNTNYGYTF.

Judged by abundance, this clone is medium-sized. The chain employs TRBV19 and TRBJ2-7; 7 bases are a match to TRBD2. The CDR3 length is 15 residues. The V gene's germline CDR1 is LNHDA and CDR2 SQIVND (reference sequence). The V and J ends lost 6 bases and 3 bases, in that order; junction bases with no gene match: 11. This CDR3 is CASSTWEAGIYEQYF. As DNA, the CDR3 is TGTGCCAGTAGCACCTGGGAAGCGGGGATCTACGAGCAGTACTTC.

This sequence joins TRBV27 and TRBJ2-3; a weak D match, TRBD2 (6 bases). The CDR3 has 14 residues. Trimming took 5 bases from V and 4 from J, leaving 13 bases between them. In germline, CDR1 is MNHEY, CDR2 SMNVEV (reference sequence). DNA for the CDR3: TGTGCCAGCAGTAAGGCGGGGTTAGCAGATACGCAGTATTTT. It yields the protein CASSKAGLADTQYF.

The V and J genes are TRBV6-5 and TRBJ2-7; 10 bases are a match to TRBD1. CDR1 and CDR2 from the germline V gene are MNHEY and SVGAGI. CDR3 size: 14 residues. J was trimmed by 2 bases and V by 4 bases; bases with no gene match: 2. CDR3 region: CASSLGTGAYEQYF. CDR3 DNA: TGTGCCAGCAGTTTGGGGACAGGGGCCTACGAGCAGTACTTC.

The chain couples TRBV5-1 to TRBJ2-3; 14 bases line up with TRBD2. The germline V gene has CDR1 SGHRS and CDR2 YFSETQ. V was clipped by 3 bases and J by 5 bases; unmatched bases: 14. The CDR3 has 19 residues. DNA for the CDR3: TGCGCCAGCAGCTCCAAAGTTAGACTAGCGGGAGGGCCGGGAGATACGCAGTATTTT. It specifies CASSSKVRLAGGPGDTQYF.

This chain uses TRBV14 with TRBJ2-6, with 7 bases that match TRBD1. CDR3 length: 17 residues. The junction had 4 bases not matched to a gene; V was cut back by 2 bases and J by 0 bases. Germline-derived CDR1 and CDR2 are SGHDN and FVKESK. The CDR3 loop is CASSQQGVPSGANVLTF. The CDR3 nucleotides read TGTGCCAGCAGCCAACAGGGGGTACCCTCTGGGGCCAACGTCCTGACTTTC.

Points on this clone: This sample also contains other DNA sequences that code for the same CDR3. This chain joins TRBV30 and TRBJ2-5; D not resolved. The germline V and J ends were trimmed by 2 bases and 5 bases, with 12 bases remaining between them. The CDR3 covers 13 residues. CDR1 is GTSNPN, CDR2 SVGIG, per germline (reference sequence). CDR3 DNA sequence: TGTGCCTGGAGTCCGCCCGGGCAGGAGACCCAGTACTTC. Its translation: CAWSPPGQETQYF. The variable domain in full, completed from reference TRBV30 and TRBJ2-5, reads SQTIHQWPATLVQPVGSPLSLECTVEGTSNPNLYWYRQAAGRGLQLLFYSVGIGQISSEVPQNLSASRPQDRQFILSSKKLLLSDSGFYLCAWSPPGQETQYFGPGTRLLVL.

This clone occurred once. This chain links TRBV5-1 with TRBJ2-2, with 12 bases fitting TRBD2. Germline trimming cut 7 bases from V and 8 bases from J; bases unmatched to any gene: 12. The CDR3 runs to 16 residues. Germline CDR1 is SGHRS and CDR2 is YFSETQ. DNA for the CDR3: TGCGCCAGCGCAAGGACTAGCGGGAATAGTCCTGGGGAGCTGTTTTTT. Its protein product is CASARTSGNSPGELFF.

The V gene is TRBV6-6, the J gene TRBJ2-7; D unclear. Trimming shortened V by 2 bases and J by 3 bases, and 5 bases separated the two germline ends. The CDR3 is 12 residues long. CDR1 is MNHNY, CDR2 SVGAGI, per germline (reference sequence). This chain's CDR3 is CASSYDGYEQYF. The CDR3 bases are TGTGCCAGCAGTTACGACGGCTACGAGCAGTACTTC.

This chain connects TRBV7-2 to TRBJ2-7; 9 nucleotides match TRBD1. Germline CDR1 SGHTA, CDR2 FQGNSA. This CDR3 contains 15 residues. The J segment lost 6 bases and the V segment lost 6 bases, leaving 12 bases of the junction unmatched. CDR3 sequence (DNA): TGTGCCAGCAGTAGGATAGGACAGGGGTTAGGCGAGCAGTACTTC. As protein: CASSRIGQGLGEQYF. The entire variable domain, with the rest obtained from reference TRBV7-2 and TRBJ2-7, is as follows: GAGVSQSPSNKVTEKGKDVELRCDPISGHTALYWYRQSLGQGLEFLIYFQGNSAPDKSGLPSDRFSAERTGGSVSTLTIQRTQQEDSAVYLCASSRIGQGLGEQYFGPGTRLTVT.

This chain connects TRBV5-1 to TRBJ1-5, with a weak D call TRBD1 (5 bases). CDR3 size: 16 residues. Germline V gene lookup returns CDR1 SGHRS and CDR2 YFSETQ. The V gene lost 4 bases and the J gene lost 0 bases, with 14 bases spanning the gap. CDR3 DNA: TGCGCCAGCAGCCCTCGCGGAGGGGATAGCAATCAGCCCCAGCATTTT. Amino acids: CASSPRGGDSNQPQHF.

The gene calls are TRBV14 and TRBJ2-1; 12 nucleotides line up with TRBD2. Germline V gene data show CDR1 as SGHDN and CDR2 as FVKESK. The CDR3 extends over 15 amino acids. The V gene end was trimmed by 2 bases and the J gene end by 8 bases; junction bases not matched to a gene: 4. The CDR3 protein is CASSQRTSGIHEQFF. Written as DNA, the CDR3 is TGTGCCAGCAGCCAACGGACTAGCGGGATCCATGAGCAGTTCTTC.

This chain links TRBV19 with TRBJ1-5, with 7 bases matching TRBD1. Germline CDR1 and CDR2: LNHDA and SQIVND (reference sequence). The length of the CDR3 is 14 residues. V gave up 8 bases and J gave up 9 bases; unmatched junction bases: 13. The CDR3 sequence is CASRDSIVDGPQHF. For the CDR3, the DNA is TGTGCCAGTCGGGACAGCATAGTCGATGGGCCCCAGCATTTT.

The gene calls are TRBV5-5 and TRBJ2-7; D call uncertain. V was clipped by 0 bases and J by 6 bases, with 16 bases between them. The CDR3 extends over 15 amino acids. CDR1 SGHKS and CDR2 YYEKEE come from the germline V gene (reference sequence). In DNA, the CDR3 is TGTGCCAGCAGCTTGGAGTCGTCCTTTTTCTCCGAGCAGTACTTC. It specifies CASSLESSFFSEQYF.

The chain recombines TRBV18 with TRBJ2-3; D possibly corresponds to TRBD2 (7 bases). Germline CDR1 reads KGHSH; CDR2 reads LQKENI. Trimming cost V 3 bases and J 1 base, with 17 bases left between them. The CDR3 runs 17 residues. CDR3 sequence: CASSPGRGAYGTDTQYF. CDR3 sequence (DNA): TGTGCCAGCTCACCGGGTCGGGGGGCGTATGGCACAGATACGCAGTATTTT.